Below, 5 T cell receptor beta chains from the same sample are listed, as sequenced in a study of human CD8 memory T cell subsets. Making the TCR beta libraries relied on UMI-labeled 5' RACE. TCRdb reprocessed the 5' RACE reads, with one entry per CDR3 protein and no DNA. This sample's clone table lists 10,000 to 14,000 distinct CDR3 sequences. The sample consisted of CD8+ T cells from PBMCs. The receptors were gathered from a human donor in good health.

This clonotype shows up as medium-sized by frequency. The chain has TRBV28 and TRBJ2-1; TCRdb names TRBD2, which stays unverified in the absence of DNA. There are 15 residues in the CDR3. The germline V gene encodes CDR1 MDHEN and CDR2 SYDVKM. CDR3 amino acids: CASSFLAGGRNEQFF.

Frequency places this clonotype as medium-sized. J is TRBJ1-2 and V is TRBV23-1; without DNA, the TCRdb call of TRBD1 cannot be checked. TRBV23-1 is an ORF, and what it does is uncertain. The CDR3 consists of 12 residues. This chain's CDR3 is CASTGTNYGYTF.

Considering frequency, this clonotype is medium-sized. The CDR3 is CASSLSSGNTDTQYF. This rearrangement joins TRBV27 to TRBJ2-3; no DNA is available, so the TRBD2 call from TCRdb remains unchecked. Germline CDR1 and CDR2: MNHEY and SMNVEV (reference sequence). This CDR3 is built from 15 residues.

This chain links TRBV12-3 or TRBV12-4 with TRBJ1-4; with no DNA, the TCRdb D assignment of TRBD1 cannot be verified. CDR3 length: 15 amino acids. This CDR3 is CASSAPGQGDEKLFF.

This chain connects TRBV5-5 to TRBJ2-1; TCRdb designates TRBD1, a call that cannot be tested without DNA. CDR1 SGHKS and CDR2 YYEKEE come from the germline V gene (reference sequence). CDR3 length: 14 amino acids. The CDR3 region is CASSPGGGSGEQFF. The full variable domain, in which reference TRBV5-5 and TRBJ2-1 provide the parts outside the CDR3, is DAGVTQSPTHLIKTRGQQVTLRCSPISGHKSVSWYQQVLGQGPQFIFQYYEKEERGRGNFPDRFSARQFPNYSSELNVNALLLGDSALYLCASSPGGGSGEQFFGPGTRLTVL.